This T cell receptor (beta chain) was sequenced for a study of blood T cell repertoires in COVID-19. The germline gives CDR1 SGHRS, CDR2 YFSETQ. V dropped 4 bases and J dropped 4 bases, with 11 bases sitting between them. The CDR3 extends over 13 amino acids. This table comes from immunoSEQ multiplex PCR, and its TCRdb copy is limited to in-frame clones, with some not included. Of approximately 100,000 clones in the sample, 86% were seen once. Specimen: PBMCs or T cells enriched from blood (not recorded which). The clonotype was recovered from a woman aged 50 to 60 who had recovered from COVID-19. This chain connects TRBV5-1 to TRBJ1-1; D possibly corresponds to TRBD1 (5 bases). The CDR3 region is CASSPRDSTEAFF. For the CDR3, the DNA is TGCGCCAGCAGCCCAAGGGACTCCACTGAAGCTTTCTTT.